This T cell receptor (beta chain) comes out of a study of blood T cell repertoires in COVID-19. Source study methods: Estimated nucleated cell counts came from reference gene primer amplification. TCRdb's table, derived via immunoSEQ multiplex PCR, lists solely in-frame clones and lacks some. V and J calls and clone size are those listed in that table; D and trimming were worked out from the DNA. The sample consists of roughly 420,000 clones, 88% of them appearing once. This CDR3 is 11 amino acids long. The V gene's germline CDR1 is MNHEY and CDR2 SVGAGI. Details on this clone: A read error may produce the germline difference seen at one junction end.

V usage is TRBV6-5 and J usage is TRBJ1-4; D remains ambiguous. The sequence was collected from a woman in her thirties with acute COVID-19. Sample: PBMCs or T cells enriched from blood (not recorded which). The CDR3 bases are TGTGCCAGCAGTATATGGGCAGGTTGTAGTTTT. Its protein product is CASSIWAGCSF.